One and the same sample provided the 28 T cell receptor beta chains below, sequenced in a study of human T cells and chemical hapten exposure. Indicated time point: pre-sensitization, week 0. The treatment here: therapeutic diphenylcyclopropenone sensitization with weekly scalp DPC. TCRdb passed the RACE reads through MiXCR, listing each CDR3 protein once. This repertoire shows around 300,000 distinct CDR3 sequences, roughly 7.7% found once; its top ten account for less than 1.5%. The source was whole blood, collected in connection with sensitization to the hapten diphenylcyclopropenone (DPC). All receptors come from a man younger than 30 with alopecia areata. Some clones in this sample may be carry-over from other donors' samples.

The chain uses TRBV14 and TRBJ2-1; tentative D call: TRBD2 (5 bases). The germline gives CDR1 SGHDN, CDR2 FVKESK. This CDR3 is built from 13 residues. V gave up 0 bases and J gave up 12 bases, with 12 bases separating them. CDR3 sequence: CASSQDLGSSQFF. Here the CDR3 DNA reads TGTGCCAGCAGCCAAGATCTTGGGAGCTCGCAGTTCTTC. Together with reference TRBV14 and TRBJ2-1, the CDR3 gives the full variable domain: EAGVTQFPSHSVIEKGQTVTLRCDPISGHDNLYWYRRVMGKEIKFLLHFVKESKQDESGMPNNRFLAERTGGTYSTLKVQPAELEDSGVYFCASSQDLGSSQFFGPGTRLTVL.

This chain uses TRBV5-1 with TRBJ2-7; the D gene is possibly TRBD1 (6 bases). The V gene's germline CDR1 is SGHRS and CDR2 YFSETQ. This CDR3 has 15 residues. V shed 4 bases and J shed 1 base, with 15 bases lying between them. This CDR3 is CASSMTGTSSYEQYV. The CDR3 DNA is TGCGCCAGCAGCATGACCGGGACATCTTCCTACGAGCAGTACGTC.

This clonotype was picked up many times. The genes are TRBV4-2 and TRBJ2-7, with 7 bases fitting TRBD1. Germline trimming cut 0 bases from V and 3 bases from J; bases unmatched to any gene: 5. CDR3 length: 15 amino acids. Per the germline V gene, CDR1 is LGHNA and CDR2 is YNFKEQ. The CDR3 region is CASSQELRQGYEQYF. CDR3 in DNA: TGTGCCAGCAGCCAAGAACTCCGACAGGGCTACGAGCAGTACTTC.

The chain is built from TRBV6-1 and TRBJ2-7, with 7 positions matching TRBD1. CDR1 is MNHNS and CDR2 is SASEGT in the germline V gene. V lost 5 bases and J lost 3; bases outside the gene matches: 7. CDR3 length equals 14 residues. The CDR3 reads CASSQAWDSYEQYF. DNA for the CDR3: TGTGCCAGCAGTCAGGCCTGGGACAGCTACGAGCAGTACTTC.

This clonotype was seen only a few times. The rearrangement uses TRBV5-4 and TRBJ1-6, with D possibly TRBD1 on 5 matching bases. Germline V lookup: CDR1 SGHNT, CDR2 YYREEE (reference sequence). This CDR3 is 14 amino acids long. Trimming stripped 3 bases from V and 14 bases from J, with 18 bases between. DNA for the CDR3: TGTGCCAGCAGCTATTGGGACGGCGATCAAGCCCTCCACTTT. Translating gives CASSYWDGDQALHF.

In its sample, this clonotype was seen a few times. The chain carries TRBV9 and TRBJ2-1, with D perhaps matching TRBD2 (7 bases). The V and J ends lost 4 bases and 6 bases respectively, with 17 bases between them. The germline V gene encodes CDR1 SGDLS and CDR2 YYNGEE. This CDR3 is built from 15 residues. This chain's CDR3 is CASSHGGGEGNEQFF. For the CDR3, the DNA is TGTGCCAGCAGCCACGGGGGCGGGGAGGGCAATGAGCAGTTCTTC.

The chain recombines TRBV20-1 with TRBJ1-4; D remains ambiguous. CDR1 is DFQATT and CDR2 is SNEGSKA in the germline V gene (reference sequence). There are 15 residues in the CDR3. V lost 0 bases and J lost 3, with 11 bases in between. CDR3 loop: CSARDRVRPNEKLFF. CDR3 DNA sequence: TGCAGTGCTAGAGATCGGGTCAGACCTAATGAAAAACTGTTTTTT.

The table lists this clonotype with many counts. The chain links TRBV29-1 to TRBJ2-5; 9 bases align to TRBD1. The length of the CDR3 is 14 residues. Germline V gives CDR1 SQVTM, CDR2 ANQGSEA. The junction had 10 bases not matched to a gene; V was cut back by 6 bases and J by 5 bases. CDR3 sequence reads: CSVEPQGARETQYF. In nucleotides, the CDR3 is TGCAGCGTCGAGCCACAGGGGGCGCGGGAGACCCAGTACTTC.

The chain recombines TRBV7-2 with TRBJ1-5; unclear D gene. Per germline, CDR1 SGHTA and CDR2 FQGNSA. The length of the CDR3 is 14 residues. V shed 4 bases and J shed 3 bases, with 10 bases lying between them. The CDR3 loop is CASSSFGFNQPQHF. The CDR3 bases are TGTGCCAGCAGCTCATTCGGCTTCAATCAGCCCCAGCATTTT.

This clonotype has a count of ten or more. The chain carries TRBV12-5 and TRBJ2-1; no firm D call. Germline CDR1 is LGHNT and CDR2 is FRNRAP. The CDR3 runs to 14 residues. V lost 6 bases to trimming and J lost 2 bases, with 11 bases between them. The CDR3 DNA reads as TGTGCTAGTGGGAGCAGCTCAACCTACAATGAGCAGTTCTTC. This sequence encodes CASGSSSTYNEQFF.

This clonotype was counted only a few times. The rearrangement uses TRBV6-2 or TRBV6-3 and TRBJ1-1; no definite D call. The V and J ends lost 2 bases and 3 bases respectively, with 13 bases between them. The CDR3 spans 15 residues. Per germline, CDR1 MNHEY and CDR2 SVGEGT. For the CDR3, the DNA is TGTGCCAGCAGTTACGCTCCGGGCAAGTACACTGAAGCTTTCTTT. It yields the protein CASSYAPGKYTEAFF.

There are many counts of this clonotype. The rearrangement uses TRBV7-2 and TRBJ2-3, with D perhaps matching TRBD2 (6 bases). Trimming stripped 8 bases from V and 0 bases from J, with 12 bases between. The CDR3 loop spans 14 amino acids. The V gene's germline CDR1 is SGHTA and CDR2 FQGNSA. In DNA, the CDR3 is TGTGCCAGCGCACTGGCGGGGAGCACAGATACGCAGTATTTT. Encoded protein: CASALAGSTDTQYF.

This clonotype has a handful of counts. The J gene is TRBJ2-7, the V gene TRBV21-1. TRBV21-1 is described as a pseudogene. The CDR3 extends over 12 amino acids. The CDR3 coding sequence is TGTGCCAGCAGCAGACCGGTCTACGAGCAGTACGTC. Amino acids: CASSRPVYEQYV.

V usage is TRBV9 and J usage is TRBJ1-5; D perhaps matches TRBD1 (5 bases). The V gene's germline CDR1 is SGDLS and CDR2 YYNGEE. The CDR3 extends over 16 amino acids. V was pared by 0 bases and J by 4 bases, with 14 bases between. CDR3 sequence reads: CASSVGIDSGNQPQHF. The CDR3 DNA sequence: TGTGCCAGCAGCGTAGGAATTGACAGTGGGAATCAGCCCCAGCATTTT.

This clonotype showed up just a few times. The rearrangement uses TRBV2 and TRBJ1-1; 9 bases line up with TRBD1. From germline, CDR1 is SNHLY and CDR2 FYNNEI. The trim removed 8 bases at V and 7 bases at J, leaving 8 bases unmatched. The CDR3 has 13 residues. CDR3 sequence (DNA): TGTGCCAGCTTTGAGGACAGGGGACTTGAAGCTTTCTTT. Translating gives CASFEDRGLEAFF.

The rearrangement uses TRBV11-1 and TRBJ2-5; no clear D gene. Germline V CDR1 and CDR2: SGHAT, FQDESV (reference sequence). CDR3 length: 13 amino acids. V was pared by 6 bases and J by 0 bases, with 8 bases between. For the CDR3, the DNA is TGTGCCAGCAGGACCCCAAACCAAGAGACCCAGTACTTC. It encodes CASRTPNQETQYF.

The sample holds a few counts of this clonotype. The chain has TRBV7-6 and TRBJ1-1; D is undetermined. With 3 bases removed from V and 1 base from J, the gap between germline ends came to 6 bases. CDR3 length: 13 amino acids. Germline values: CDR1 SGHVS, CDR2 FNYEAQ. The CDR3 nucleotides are TGTGCCAGCAGCTTCCCATCGAACACTGAAGCTTTCTTT. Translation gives CASSFPSNTEAFF.

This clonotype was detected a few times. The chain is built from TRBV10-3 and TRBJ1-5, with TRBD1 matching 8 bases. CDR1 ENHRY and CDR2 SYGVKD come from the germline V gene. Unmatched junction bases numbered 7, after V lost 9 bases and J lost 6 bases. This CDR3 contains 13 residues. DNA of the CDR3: TGTGCCATTGCCAGGGGGCAGGGTCAGCCCCAGCATTTT. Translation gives CAIARGQGQPQHF.

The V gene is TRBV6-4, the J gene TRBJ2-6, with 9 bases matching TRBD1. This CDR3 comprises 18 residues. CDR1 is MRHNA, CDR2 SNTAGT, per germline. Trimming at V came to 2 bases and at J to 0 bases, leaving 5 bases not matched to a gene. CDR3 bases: TGTGCCAGCAGTGACGGGACAGGGACCTTCTCTGGGGCCAACGTCCTGACTTTC. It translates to CASSDGTGTFSGANVLTF.

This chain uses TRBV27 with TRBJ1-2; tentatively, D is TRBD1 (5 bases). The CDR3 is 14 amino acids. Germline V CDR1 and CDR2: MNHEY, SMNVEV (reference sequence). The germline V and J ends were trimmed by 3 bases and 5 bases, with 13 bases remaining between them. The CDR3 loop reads CASSFSRAAYGYTF. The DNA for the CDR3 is TGTGCCAGCAGTTTCAGCAGGGCAGCGTATGGCTACACCTTC.

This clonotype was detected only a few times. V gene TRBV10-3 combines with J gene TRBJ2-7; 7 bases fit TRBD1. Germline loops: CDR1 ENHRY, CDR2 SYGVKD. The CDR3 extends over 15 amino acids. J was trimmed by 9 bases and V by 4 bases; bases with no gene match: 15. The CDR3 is CAISGDRDSLGWQYV. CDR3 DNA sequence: TGTGCCATCAGTGGCGACCGGGACAGCCTGGGTTGGCAGTACGTC.

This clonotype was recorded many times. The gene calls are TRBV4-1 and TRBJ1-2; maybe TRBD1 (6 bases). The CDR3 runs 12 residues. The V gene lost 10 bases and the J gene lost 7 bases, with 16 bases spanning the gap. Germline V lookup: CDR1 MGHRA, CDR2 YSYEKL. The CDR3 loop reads CATSGLQGGYTF. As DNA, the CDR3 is TGCGCCACGTCTGGTCTACAGGGTGGCTACACCTTC.

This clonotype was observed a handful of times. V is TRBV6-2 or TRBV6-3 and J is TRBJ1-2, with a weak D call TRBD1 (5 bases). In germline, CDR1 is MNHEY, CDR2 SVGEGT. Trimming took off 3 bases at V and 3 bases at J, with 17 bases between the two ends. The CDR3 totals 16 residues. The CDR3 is CASSYSPGAVDYGYTF. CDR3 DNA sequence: TGTGCCAGCAGTTATTCCCCCGGGGCTGTGGACTATGGCTACACCTTC.

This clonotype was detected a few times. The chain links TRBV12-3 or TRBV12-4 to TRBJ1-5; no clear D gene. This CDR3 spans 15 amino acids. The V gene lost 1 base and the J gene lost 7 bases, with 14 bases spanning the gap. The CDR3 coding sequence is TGTGCCAGCAGTTTAGGGGCTGTGGGGAGGCAGCCCCAGCATTTT. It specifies CASSLGAVGRQPQHF.

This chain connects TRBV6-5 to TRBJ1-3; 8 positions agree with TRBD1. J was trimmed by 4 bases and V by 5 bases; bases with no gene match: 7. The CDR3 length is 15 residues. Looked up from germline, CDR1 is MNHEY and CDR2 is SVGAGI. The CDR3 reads CASSSRTGLGNTIYF. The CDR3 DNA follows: TGTGCCAGCAGTAGCCGGACAGGGCTCGGAAACACCATATATTTT.

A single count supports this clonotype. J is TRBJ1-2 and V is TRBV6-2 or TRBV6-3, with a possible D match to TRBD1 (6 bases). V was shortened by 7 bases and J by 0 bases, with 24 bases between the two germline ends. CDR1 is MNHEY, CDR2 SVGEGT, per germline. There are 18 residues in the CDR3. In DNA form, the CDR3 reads TGTGCCAGCAACGGAGGGAGGCCCAGGACAGAGACTAACTATGGCTACACCTTC. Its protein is CASNGGRPRTETNYGYTF.

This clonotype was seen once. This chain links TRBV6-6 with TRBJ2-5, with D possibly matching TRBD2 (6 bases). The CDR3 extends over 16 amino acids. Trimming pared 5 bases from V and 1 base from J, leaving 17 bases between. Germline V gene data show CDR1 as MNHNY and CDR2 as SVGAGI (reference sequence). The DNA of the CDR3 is TGTGCCAGCAGTAACCGGGGACTTCTACTCCAAGAGACCCAGTACTTC. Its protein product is CASSNRGLLLQETQYF.

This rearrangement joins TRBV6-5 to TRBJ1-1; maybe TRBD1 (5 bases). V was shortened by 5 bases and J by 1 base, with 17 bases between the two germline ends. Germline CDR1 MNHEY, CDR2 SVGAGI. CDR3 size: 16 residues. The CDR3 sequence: CASSRKWGEANTEAFF. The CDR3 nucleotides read TGTGCCAGCAGTCGGAAATGGGGGGAAGCGAACACTGAAGCTTTCTTT.